This T cell receptor (beta chain) emerged from a study of response to subunit inactivated influenza vaccine. Study-level results: Seasonal influenza vaccination, on each occasion, was suggested by the authors to recruit few new T cells.

This clonotype was counted at least ten times. No antigen is known for it. Trimming removed 1 base from V and 4 bases from J, with 11 bases in between. Germline V gene lookup returns CDR1 SGHTA and CDR2 FQGNSA. CDR3 length: 15 amino acids. TCRdb reanalysed the RT-PCR reads using MiXCR and keeps one entry per CDR3 protein. The sample consists of about 160,000 distinct CDR3 sequences, roughly 10% of them appearing once. The chain is built from TRBV7-2 and TRBJ2-1, with D uncertain. The receptor was isolated from a man aged 50-75 years who received an inactivated influenza vaccine. Here the sequenced sample was CD8+ T cells sorted from PBMCs, taken roughly 24 months after vaccination. In DNA form, the CDR3 reads TGTGCCAGCAGCTTAGGTGGGGTTATTTACAATGAGCAGTTCTTC. It translates to CASSLGGVIYNEQFF. Complete variable domain (other parts from reference TRBV7-2 and TRBJ2-1): GAGVSQSPSNKVTEKGKDVELRCDPISGHTALYWYRQSLGQGLEFLIYFQGNSAPDKSGLPSDRFSAERTGGSVSTLTIQRTQQEDSAVYLCASSLGGVIYNEQFFGPGTRLTVL.